This TCR beta chain was observed in a study of CD8 T cells in Susac syndrome (dated by TCRdb to about 2019). Regarding the research as a whole: The study used repertoire sequencing to test whether antigen drove CD8+ T cell activation and differentiation in Susac syndrome.

Study-level results and caveats: The number of individuals in the TCR sequencing and HLA analysis was acknowledged as relatively small.

High-throughput TCR beta sequencing profiled peripheral blood CD8+ and CD4+ T cells from healthy donors, Susac syndrome patients and multiple sclerosis patients. The multiple sclerosis controls were treatment-naive patients whose relapsing-remitting disease, either stable or active, fulfilled the revised McDonald criteria. Bulk CD8+ and CD4+ T cells were purified by magnetic negative isolation, while CD8+ TEMRA cells were enriched using FACS. Blood was drawn into EDTA tubes, processed within 24 hours, and PBMCs were isolated by density gradient centrifugation. PBMCs destined for TCR sequencing were cryopreserved in liquid nitrogen and later thawed in a 37 °C water bath. The sorted or isolated CD4+, CD8+ and CD8+ TEMRA cells reached a purity of at least 90%. RNA was extracted using the RNeasy kit, and about 0.45 to 1 microgram was reverse transcribed with random hexamers. TCR beta CDR3 regions were amplified with the immunoSEQ multiplex PCR assay covering 54 Vbeta and 13 Jbeta segments. PCR amplification bias was corrected by using a synthetic template baseline for primer optimization and computational correction. Processing in the source paper ran as follows. Only productive sequences were kept, with reads annotated to V, D and J genes according to IMGT and analyzed in immunoSEQ Analyzer. To calculate clonality, Shannon entropy was normalized by log2 of the number of productive unique sequences and then subtracted from one. Public and private clones were assessed among the 100 most prevalent clones of each patient and control. A clone was defined as Susac-specific if it was absent from the healthy and MS cohorts, from some 1,100 published viral clones and from other ImmuneACCESS disease sequences. TCRdb cleaned the public reads at Q25 with fastp, built clones with MiXCR and kept in-frame beta chains. Each record represents a unique CDR3 protein, reported with the most common genes and DNA among its rows. For this entry, the V and J calls and clone size follow TCRdb and not the study's own pipeline. This sample has some 220,000 distinct CDR3 sequences in its table, and about 96% of those were observed once. The top ten clones comprise around 0.099% of the sample.

The count of this clonotype is one. There is no known antigen for this receptor. The input lacks base qualities; no much larger clone sits a single base away. A single read counts as weak evidence. Trimming takes 0 bases from V and 4 bases from J, and the germline ends sit 16 bases apart. Measured from the cysteine to the phenylalanine, the CDR3 is 16 residues long. Of the read, only the CDR3 DNA is kept; its 48 bases are in frame from base 1. From a lookup of the germline V gene (reference sequence), CDR1 and CDR2 are DFQATT and SNEGSKA. The receptor was derived from a human donor with multiple sclerosis. Material: CD4+ T cells from PBMCs. The rearranged segments are TRBV20-1 and TRBJ1-5, with the D gene uncertain. The DNA sequence reads TGCAGTGCTAGAGATCTCGGCGGGCTGGGTAATCAGCCCCAGCATTTT. Its protein is CSARDLGGLGNQPQHF.